Below are 9 T cell receptor beta chains sequenced from a single sample in a study of blood T cell repertoires in COVID-19 (dated by TCRdb to 2018 to 2021). Preparation of the library involved the immunoSEQ multiplex PCR assay. The immuneACCESS repertoire file appears here via TCRdb, limited to in-frame rearrangements. These files lack a portion of the clones; in checked studies, under half of the deficit traces to unresolved V genes, and the cause of the others is not known. Recorded for this sample are about 250,000 clones; roughly 86% of them occurred a single time. The ten largest clones take up around 1.6% of the sample. Sequenced material: peripheral blood. The receptors stem from a woman between 55 and 75 years old who had recovered from COVID-19.

The chain combines TRBV2 with TRBJ2-7; D perhaps matches TRBD1 (6 bases). This CDR3 is 14 amino acids long. Trimming took off 6 bases at V and 0 bases at J, with 12 bases between the two ends. CDR1 and CDR2 from the germline V gene are SNHLY and FYNNEI. This chain's CDR3 is CASRQQGSSYEQYF. CDR3 coding DNA: TGTGCCAGCAGACAGCAGGGGAGCTCCTACGAGCAGTACTTC.

This clone was seen a single time. V and J are TRBV27 and TRBJ2-7; 11 bases match TRBD2. Trimming removed 6 bases from V and 3 bases from J; junction bases left unmatched: 4. The length of the CDR3 is 14 residues. Germline-derived CDR1 and CDR2 are MNHEY and SMNVEV (reference sequence). The chain's CDR3 is CASRIAGGLYEQYF. CDR3 DNA sequence: TGTGCCAGCAGAATAGCGGGGGGGCTCTACGAGCAGTACTTC.

The chain carries TRBV5-6 and TRBJ2-5; D may be TRBD1 (8 bases). Trimming removed 4 bases from V and 4 bases from J, with 11 bases in between. The CDR3 contains 13 residues. Germline loops: CDR1 SGHDT, CDR2 YYEEEE. The chain's CDR3 is CASSHRGGETQYF. The CDR3, as DNA: TGTGCCAGCAGCCACAGGGGGGGAGAGACCCAGTACTTC.

This sequence joins TRBV5-1 and TRBJ1-3, with 7 bases fitting TRBD1. J lost 0 bases, V lost 4 bases, and 13 bases had no gene match. The germline V gene encodes CDR1 SGHRS and CDR2 YFSETQ. The CDR3 is 18 residues long. CDR3 nucleotide sequence: TGCGCCAGCAGCCTAAACGAAAGGGGGCTGAGCTCTGGAAACACCATATATTTT. It encodes CASSLNERGLSSGNTIYF.

The chain recombines TRBV6-4 with TRBJ1-5, with 7 nucleotides matching TRBD1. V lost 2 bases, J lost 0 bases, and 4 bases stayed unmatched. Per germline, CDR1 MRHNA and CDR2 SNTAGT. CDR3 length: 16 residues. CDR3 DNA: TGTGCCAGCAGTGACGGGACAGCTTATAGCAATCAGCCCCAGCATTTT. This sequence encodes CASSDGTAYSNQPQHF.

This chain links TRBV10-3 with TRBJ1-2, with 10 bases matching TRBD1. V was pared by 3 bases and J by 4 bases, with 5 bases of the junction left unmatched. Germline loops: CDR1 ENHRY, CDR2 SYGVKD. The CDR3 contains 15 residues. The CDR3, as DNA: TGTGCCATCAGTGACCCGGGACAGGGGACCTATGGCTACACCTTC. Protein product: CAISDPGQGTYGYTF.

The genes are TRBV19 and TRBJ1-1; a possible D gene is TRBD1 (6 bases). Germline V CDR1 and CDR2: LNHDA, SQIVND (reference sequence). The CDR3 totals 15 residues. V was shortened by 3 bases and J by 5 bases, with 16 bases between the two germline ends. The CDR3 DNA is TGTGCCAGTAGTATGTTCAGGCAGGGGAAAACTGAAGCTTTCTTT. This sequence encodes CASSMFRQGKTEAFF. Variable domain in full (rest from reference TRBV19 and TRBJ1-1): DGGITQSPKYLFRKEGQNVTLSCEQNLNHDAMYWYRQDPGQGLRLIYYSQIVNDFQKGDIAEGYSVSREKKESFPLTVTSAQKNPTAFYLCASSMFRQGKTEAFFGQGTRLTVV.

The rearrangement uses TRBV27 and TRBJ1-1, with D unclear. This CDR3 comprises 14 residues. Germline-derived CDR1 and CDR2 are MNHEY and SMNVEV (reference sequence). The ends were cut back, 0 bases at V and 5 bases at J, with 10 bases in the middle. The CDR3 protein is CASSLSYVLTEAFF. The CDR3 bases are TGTGCCAGCAGTTTATCCTATGTATTAACTGAAGCTTTCTTT.

This clone was recorded once. The junction shows a germline mismatch at one end, possibly a read error. This rearrangement joins TRBV7-7 to TRBJ2-5; 7 nucleotides line up with TRBD2. This CDR3 contains 14 residues. In germline, CDR1 is SSHAT, CDR2 FNYEAQ (reference sequence). The CDR3 loop reads CASSLDGGFETQYF. The CDR3 coding sequence is TGTGCTAGCAGCTTAGACGGGGGGTTCGAGACCCAGTACTTC.